These T cell receptor beta chains were read from a single sample in a study of cytomegalovirus exposure and HLA in healthy donors. Measured with immunoSEQ multiplex PCR; TCRdb has only the in-frame clones, and not every one. This table holds some 110,000 clones, less than 80% found once. Input material: PBMCs. All receptors come from a woman aged 25 to 39 in good health and CMV-seronegative. Each CDR3 is given with its conserved first and last residue. The D gene is left open where the match is weak. Expanded clones are given a class, and other clones once, few, many or no size at all.

few TRBD2 17 TRBJ2-3 TRBV11-2 TGTGCCAGCAGCCGGGGACTAGCGGGAGCCAGCACAGATACGCAGTATTTT CASSRGLAGASTDTQYF
- TRBD1 13 TRBJ1-4 TRBV29-1 TGCAGCGCCTCGACAGGGAATAATGAAAAACTGTTTTTT CSASTGNNEKLFF
- TRBD2 15 TRBJ2-3 TRBV5-1 TGCGCCAGCACCCTGACTAGCGGGGGTTTGGATACGCAGTATTTT CASTLTSGGLDTQYF
- TRBD1 16 TRBJ2-7 TRBV2 TGTGCCAGCAGTGAAGGCCGGGACACAGGGGTCTACGAGCAGTACTTC CASSEGRDTGVYEQYF
- - 13 TRBJ2-5 TRBV11-1 TGTGCCAGCAGCTTAAGCCTAGGAGAGACCCAGTACTTC CASSLSLGETQYF
- TRBD1 14 TRBJ2-7 TRBV10-3 TGTGCCACACGGGGGGGACAGGGGTCCTACGAGCAGTACTTC CATRGGQGSYEQYF
- - 13 TRBJ1-4 TRBV6-5 TGTGCCAGCAGTTACTCGGGGGCTGAAAAACTGTTTTTT CASSYSGAEKLFF
- - 12 TRBJ1-1 TRBV13 TGTGCCAGCAGCTTGGCGAACACTGAAGCTTTCTTT CASSLANTEAFF
few - 15 TRBJ2-2 TRBV28 TGTGCCAGCCGCCGGAGCGGGCAGAACACCGGGGAGCTGTTTTTT CASRRSGQNTGELFF
- - 18 TRBJ1-5 TRBV15 TGTGCCACCAGTCCCGCGGGGGCCGATCGTTATAGCAATCAGCCCCAGCATTTT CATSPAGADRYSNQPQHF
- - 15 TRBJ1-1 TRBV6-5 TGTGCCAGCAAGAGAACCGGGACAATTGGTGATGAAGCTTTCTTT CASKRTGTIGDEAFF
- TRBD2 17 TRBJ2-5 TRBV7-9 TGTGCCAGCAGCCCCCGACTAGCGGGAGGCGGAGGAGAGACCCAGTACTTC CASSPRLAGGGGETQYF